Following are 30 T cell receptor beta chains from one sample sequenced in a study of blood T cell repertoires in COVID-19. Sequenced by immunoSEQ multiplex PCR; TCRdb stores in-frame clones only, minus some. The sample contains some 220,000 clones, almost 85% of which appear only once. The sequenced sample consisted of peripheral blood. These receptors came from a man aged 45 to 65 with acute or convalescent COVID-19.

The V and J genes are TRBV28 and TRBJ2-5, with 13 bases fitting TRBD2. Germline lookup yields CDR1 MDHEN and CDR2 SYDVKM. The V segment lost 5 bases and the J segment 3 bases; nucleotides outside the gene matches: 6. The CDR3 consists of 16 residues. CDR3: CASSRPGTSGKETQYF. In nucleotides, the CDR3 is TGTGCCAGCAGTAGGCCCGGGACTAGCGGGAAAGAGACCCAGTACTTC.

The chain couples TRBV4-2 to TRBJ2-7; 7 nucleotides align to TRBD2. CDR1 and CDR2 from the germline V gene are LGHNA and YNFKEQ. With V trimmed by 0 bases and J by 3 bases, 11 bases remained unmatched. The CDR3 has 17 residues. The CDR3 spells CASSQELPRTRGYEQYF. The DNA for the CDR3 is TGTGCCAGCAGCCAAGAGTTACCCCGGACTAGGGGCTACGAGCAGTACTTC.

In its sample, this clone was seen a few times. The chain links TRBV25-1 to TRBJ1-6; TRBD1 matches at 9 bases. Germline trimming cut 10 bases from V and 9 bases from J; bases unmatched to any gene: 10. The germline gives CDR1 MGHDK, CDR2 SYGVNS. The CDR3 sequence is 14 residues long. DNA for the CDR3: TGTGCCACCGCGTCGGACAGGGGATTTTCACCCCTCCACTTT. Residues: CATASDRGFSPLHF. Filled out from reference TRBV25-1 and TRBJ1-6, the complete variable domain reads EADIYQTPRYLVIGTGKKITLECSQTMGHDKMYWYQQDPGMELHLIHYSYGVNSTEKGDLSSESTVSRIRTEHFPLTLESARPSHTSQYLCATASDRGFSPLHFGNGTRLTVT.

This chain links TRBV5-1 with TRBJ1-5, with 7 bases lining up with TRBD1. V trimming: 4 bases; J trimming: 4 bases; junction bases outside the gene matches: 5. The CDR3 runs 14 residues. Germline V gives CDR1 SGHRS, CDR2 YFSETQ. The CDR3 sequence: CASSRDSPNQPQHF. In DNA form, the CDR3 reads TGCGCCAGCAGCCGGGACAGCCCTAATCAGCCCCAGCATTTT.

The CDR3 nucleotides are TGTGCCAGCAGTTGGAACAGTGGAGAGCAGTACTTC. Translation gives CASSWNSGEQYF. This chain joins TRBV2 and TRBJ2-7; D gene uncertain. Germline V gene data show CDR1 as SNHLY and CDR2 as FYNNEI. V lost 5 bases and J 7 bases, leaving 12 bases between the germline ends. The CDR3 has 12 residues.

The V and J genes are TRBV6-5 and TRBJ1-2; TRBD1 matches 7 bases. The CDR3 totals 15 residues. The germline V gene has CDR1 MNHEY and CDR2 SVGAGI. Unmatched junction bases numbered 8, after V lost 3 bases and J lost 4 bases. The CDR3 protein is CASSYGRGGGYGYTF. CDR3 DNA: TGTGCCAGCAGTTATGGTCGAGGGGGCGGCTATGGCTACACCTTC.

V is TRBV5-8 and J is TRBJ2-7; D remains ambiguous. Germline values: CDR1 SGHTS, CDR2 YDEGEE. CDR3 length: 15 residues. The V end was cut by 4 bases, the J end by 2 bases, with 16 bases between. The CDR3 DNA is TGTGCCAGCAGCCCCAGGTGGGCTATAGCCTACGAGCAGTACTTC. Residues: CASSPRWAIAYEQYF.

The chain has TRBV7-2 and TRBJ1-2; 8 bases are shared with TRBD1. The CDR3 is made up of 14 amino acids. J was trimmed by 7 bases and V by 4 bases; bases with no gene match: 8. Germline CDR1 and CDR2: SGHTA and FQGNSA. CDR3 protein: CASSSGQGLGGYTF. Written as DNA, the CDR3 is TGTGCCAGCAGCTCAGGACAGGGCTTGGGTGGCTACACCTTC.

The chain carries TRBV3-1 (or the pseudogene TRBV3-2) and TRBJ2-7; TRBD2 aligns across 8 bases. V lost 0 bases to trimming and J lost 0 bases; unmatched junction nucleotides: 4. This CDR3 has 16 amino acids. CDR1 LGHDT and CDR2 YNNKEL come from the germline V gene (reference sequence). For the CDR3, the DNA is TGTGCCAGCAGCCAAGAACGGGGGGGCCACTCCTACGAGCAGTACTTC. As protein: CASSQERGGHSYEQYF.

This clone was detected once. V and J are TRBV6-5 and TRBJ2-1; D remains ambiguous. Trimming left V 6 bases short and J 0 bases short, with 12 bases between. From germline, CDR1 is MNHEY and CDR2 SVGAGI. The CDR3 spans 15 residues. CDR3 coding DNA: TGTGCCAGCAGCTCCCACCATAGCTCCTACAATGAGCAGTTCTTC. Protein: CASSSHHSSYNEQFF.

The rearrangement links TRBV6-5 to TRBJ1-2; D not certain. The CDR3 is 15 amino acids. Germline CDR1 reads MNHEY; CDR2 reads SVGAGI. Trimming removed 0 bases at V and 4 bases at J, with 12 bases between. The CDR3 DNA reads TGTGCCAGCAGTTACTCGGGCATCAGGTTCTATGGCTACACCTTC. Translation: CASSYSGIRFYGYTF.

This clone was counted between two and nine times. V is TRBV20-1 and J is TRBJ1-6, with 7 bases that match TRBD1. The CDR3 contains 14 residues. The germline V gene has CDR1 DFQATT and CDR2 SNEGSKA (reference sequence). V trimming: 3 bases; J trimming: 9 bases; junction bases outside the gene matches: 8. CDR3: CSASTGERGSPLHF. Here the CDR3 DNA reads TGCAGTGCTAGTACAGGGGAGAGGGGTTCACCCCTCCACTTT.

The chain joins TRBV11-2 to TRBJ1-5; 7 nucleotides align to TRBD1. Trimming cost V 5 bases and J 7 bases; bases outside gene matches: 8. The CDR3 runs to 14 residues. Germline V CDR1 and CDR2: SGHAT, FQNNGV. The chain's CDR3 is CASSPTGTGQPQHF. CDR3 DNA sequence: TGTGCCAGCAGCCCGACAGGGACGGGACAGCCCCAGCATTTT.

The chain recombines TRBV6-5 with TRBJ1-4, with D possibly being TRBD1 (5 bases). Trimming removed 0 bases from V and 2 bases from J, with 10 bases in between. The CDR3 is made up of 16 amino acids. Per the germline V gene, CDR1 is MNHEY and CDR2 is SVGAGI. The CDR3 nucleotides are TGTGCCAGCAGTTACTCTGGCGGGGGGACTAATGAAAAACTGTTTTTT. This encodes CASSYSGGGTNEKLFF.

The V and J genes are TRBV28 and TRBJ1-5, with a tentative D call TRBD1 (5 bases). V lost 3 bases, J lost 4 bases, and 16 bases lay in between. CDR3 size: 16 residues. CDR1 is MDHEN, CDR2 SYDVKM, per germline. CDR3 sequence (DNA): TGTGCCAGCAGTTTCTTTCCGGGGGACCTTAATCAGCCCCAGCATTTT. Encoded protein: CASSFFPGDLNQPQHF. The whole variable domain, filled in from reference TRBV28 and TRBJ1-5, reads DVKVTQSSRYLVKRTGEKVFLECVQDMDHENMFWYRQDPGLGLRLIYFSYDVKMKEKGDIPEGYSVSREKKERFSLILESASTNQTSMYLCASSFFPGDLNQPQHFGDGTRLSIL.

The chain has TRBV6-5 and TRBJ2-1; 8 bases are shared with TRBD2. J lost 1 base, V lost 6 bases, and 5 bases had no gene match. The CDR3 has 15 amino acids. Germline lookup yields CDR1 MNHEY and CDR2 SVGAGI. DNA for the CDR3: TGTGCCAGCAGGTATACTAGCGGTTCCTACAATGAGCAGTTCTTC. Encoded protein: CASRYTSGSYNEQFF.

The chain joins TRBV5-1 to TRBJ2-7, with D hard to call. The germline V gene encodes CDR1 SGHRS and CDR2 YFSETQ. Trimming took off 0 bases at V and 6 bases at J, with 7 bases between the two ends. CDR3 length equals 12 residues. CDR3 loop: CASSLGGFEQYF. The CDR3 coding sequence is TGCGCCAGCAGCTTGGGCGGATTCGAGCAGTACTTC.

This clone is a singleton in its sample. The CDR3 spells CASSEGLAGGISYEQYF. The DNA of the CDR3 is TGTGCCAGCAGTGAAGGACTAGCGGGGGGTATCTCCTACGAGCAGTACTTC. The gene calls are TRBV6-1 and TRBJ2-7; 13 nucleotides line up with TRBD2. The CDR3 contains 17 residues. The germline V gene has CDR1 MNHNS and CDR2 SASEGT. With 1 base clipped from V and 0 bases from J, the junction kept 3 bases outside the gene matches.

This clone was recorded only once. This rearrangement joins TRBV5-1 to TRBJ1-6; 8 nucleotides match TRBD1. The V gene end was trimmed by 2 bases and the J gene end by 9 bases; junction bases not matched to a gene: 19. Germline assignment: CDR1 SGHRS and CDR2 YFSETQ. There are 19 residues in the CDR3. The CDR3 spells CASSFSPFSDDRGRSPLHF. CDR3 in DNA: TGCGCCAGCAGCTTCTCCCCGTTCTCAGACGACAGGGGTCGTTCACCCCTCCACTTT.

The V gene is TRBV3-1 (or the pseudogene TRBV3-2), the J gene TRBJ1-2, with TRBD1 as a possible D gene (6 bases). The germline gives CDR1 LGHDT, CDR2 YNNKEL (reference sequence). This CDR3 is 15 amino acids long. The V end was cut by 1 base, the J end by 8 bases, with 17 bases between. The CDR3 DNA sequence: TGTGCCAGCAGCCAAGTTGATGGACAGCAAAGGGGCTACACCTTC. Translation: CASSQVDGQQRGYTF.

The CDR3 protein is CASSPWGQGSEAFF. The CDR3 DNA is TGCGCCAGCAGCCCGTGGGGACAGGGTTCTGAAGCTTTCTTT. The chain recombines TRBV5-1 with TRBJ1-1, with 9 bases fitting TRBD1. V lost 4 bases and J lost 6; bases outside the gene matches: 7. Germline CDR1 SGHRS, CDR2 YFSETQ. CDR3 size: 14 residues.

The V gene is TRBV27, the J gene TRBJ1-2, with D perhaps TRBD1 (6 bases). V lost 5 bases to trimming and J lost 2 bases, with 9 bases between them. The CDR3 runs 13 residues. Germline V gives CDR1 MNHEY, CDR2 SMNVEV (reference sequence). CDR3 coding DNA: TGTGCCAGCAGTCCAGACAGGAACTATGGCTACACCTTC. It encodes CASSPDRNYGYTF.

The chain recombines TRBV28 with TRBJ2-3; TRBD1 aligns across 9 bases. Trimming removed 5 bases from V and 8 bases from J; junction bases left unmatched: 8. Germline assignment: CDR1 MDHEN and CDR2 SYDVKM. The CDR3 is 14 residues long. The CDR3 protein is CASSAGTGYGTQYF. The DNA of the CDR3 is TGTGCCAGCAGTGCCGGGACAGGGTACGGTACGCAGTATTTT. Combining the CDR3 with reference TRBV28 and TRBJ2-3 gives the whole variable domain DVKVTQSSRYLVKRTGEKVFLECVQDMDHENMFWYRQDPGLGLRLIYFSYDVKMKEKGDIPEGYSVSREKKERFSLILESASTNQTSMYLCASSAGTGYGTQYFGPGTRLTVL.

The chain employs TRBV24-1 and TRBJ2-7; D perhaps matches TRBD2 (6 bases). Looked up from germline, CDR1 is KGHDR and CDR2 is SFDVKD. CDR3 length: 17 residues. V was trimmed by 1 base and J by 2 bases, leaving 17 bases between them. The DNA of the CDR3 is TGTGCCACCAGTGATTTCCCTGGACCCGGAGGGACCTACGAGCAGTACTTC. Translating gives CATSDFPGPGGTYEQYF.

The chain carries TRBV14 and TRBJ2-2; 14 nucleotides agree with TRBD2. Germline loops: CDR1 SGHDN, CDR2 FVKESK. This CDR3 is built from 22 residues. J gave up 0 bases and V 1 base, and 13 bases lay outside the gene matches. The CDR3 DNA sequence: TGTGCCAGCAGCCAAGCCCCTCCAGGACTAGCGGGAGGACCCGCGAACACCGGGGAGCTGTTTTTT. Translated: CASSQAPPGLAGGPANTGELFF.

This clone occurred once. Its ends do not fully match the called genes, so a read error is possible. V usage is TRBV7-7 and J usage is TRBJ2-7; 13 nucleotides agree with TRBD2. The CDR3 sequence is 18 residues long. CDR1 is SSHAT and CDR2 is FNYEAQ in the germline V gene (reference sequence). The CDR3 reads CASSLGSTSGRAPYEQYF. The CDR3 DNA reads TGTGCTAGCAGCTTAGGCTCTACTAGCGGGAGGGCCCCATACGAGCAGTACTTC.

The chain combines TRBV4-2 with TRBJ2-3; 10 bases are shared with TRBD2. This CDR3 contains 17 residues. V trimming: 1 base; J trimming: 2 bases; junction bases outside the gene matches: 6. Germline assignment: CDR1 LGHNA and CDR2 YNFKEQ. CDR3 sequence: CASSQGLAGAFTDTQYF. In DNA form, the CDR3 reads TGTGCCAGCAGCCAAGGCCTAGCGGGGGCCTTCACAGATACGCAGTATTTT.

The chain recombines TRBV19 with TRBJ2-1, with a possible D match to TRBD2 (6 bases). The CDR3 sequence is 14 residues long. CDR1 is LNHDA, CDR2 SQIVND, per germline (reference sequence). Trimming removed 3 bases from V and 6 bases from J, with 12 bases in between. CDR3 residues: CASSIRGRSNEQFF. CDR3 nucleotides: TGTGCCAGTAGTATCCGGGGGAGAAGCAATGAGCAGTTCTTC.

This clone was seen more than once but under ten times. This chain links TRBV7-9 with TRBJ1-5, with D hard to call. Germline CDR1 reads SEHNR; CDR2 reads FQNEAQ (reference sequence). V lost 5 bases to trimming and J lost 7 bases, with 15 bases between them. The CDR3 length is 14 residues. This CDR3 reads CASSNDLSVQPQHF. The DNA of the CDR3 is TGTGCCAGCAGCAATGACCTCAGCGTGCAGCCCCAGCATTTT.

This clone was picked up one time. The V and J genes are TRBV2 and TRBJ1-2; D gene uncertain. CDR3 length equals 15 residues. Trimming took off 1 base at V and 8 bases at J, with 17 bases between the two ends. CDR1 and CDR2 (germline): SNHLY, FYNNEI. The CDR3 spells CASSEGTAHLKGYTF. The CDR3 DNA reads as TGTGCCAGCAGTGAAGGTACAGCTCATCTCAAAGGCTACACCTTC.